These 2 T cell receptor beta chains share one sample of origin, sequenced in a study of blood T cell repertoires in COVID-19. This table comes from immunoSEQ multiplex PCR, and its TCRdb copy is limited to in-frame clones, with some not included. The sample has about 470,000 clones; about 85% are singletons. The material sequenced was PBMCs or T cells enriched from blood (not recorded which). The origin of the receptors is a woman aged 18-29 years who had recovered from COVID-19.

The chain couples TRBV7-2 to TRBJ1-1; no firm D call. The CDR3 runs to 14 residues. Trimming shortened V by 4 bases and J by 3 bases, and 12 bases separated the two germline ends. The germline gives CDR1 SGHTA, CDR2 FQGNSA. CDR3 loop: CASSSPGGYTEAFF. The DNA for the CDR3 is TGTGCCAGCAGCTCCCCGGGTGGCTACACTGAAGCTTTCTTT.

This rearrangement joins TRBV7-9 to TRBJ1-4; tentative D call: TRBD1 (6 bases). Germline V CDR1 and CDR2: SEHNR, FQNEAQ (reference sequence). Trimming took off 5 bases at V and 0 bases at J, with 13 bases between the two ends. CDR3 length: 16 residues. CDR3 in DNA: TGTGCCAGCAGCCACACAGGGAGTGCAACTAATGAAAAACTGTTTTTT. This gives the protein CASSHTGSATNEKLFF.